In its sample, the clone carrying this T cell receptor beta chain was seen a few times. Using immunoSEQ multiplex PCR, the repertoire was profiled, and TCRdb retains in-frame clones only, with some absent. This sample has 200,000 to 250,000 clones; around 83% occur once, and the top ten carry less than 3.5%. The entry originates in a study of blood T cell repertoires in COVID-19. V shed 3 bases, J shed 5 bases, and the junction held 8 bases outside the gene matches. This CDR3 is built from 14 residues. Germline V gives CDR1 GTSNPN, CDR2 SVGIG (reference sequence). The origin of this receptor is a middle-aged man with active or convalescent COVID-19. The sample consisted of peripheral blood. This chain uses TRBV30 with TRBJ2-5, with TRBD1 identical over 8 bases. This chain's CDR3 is CAWRDRAVHETQYF. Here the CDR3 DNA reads TGTGCCTGGAGGGACAGGGCTGTCCATGAGACCCAGTACTTC.